A selection of T cell receptor beta chains follows, all from one sample in a study of post-analysis software for immune sequencing data. TCRdb recomputed calls from the PCR reads with MiXCR, one row per CDR3 protein. The sample consists of roughly 800,000 distinct CDR3 sequences, 25% to 30% of them appearing once. The sequencing input was blood. The receptors were sampled from a girl between 5 and 17 years old with multiple sclerosis. The CDR3 runs from the conserved cysteine through the conserved F or W. A D gene is named only where the DNA matches it firmly. The size of a clone is reported for some rows only, either as once, few or many, or as a class for expanded clones.

v_call	clone_size	j_call	d_call	cdr3_aa	cdr3_nt
TRBV6-5	many	TRBJ2-7	TRBD2	CASSYGGGAYEQYF	TGTGCCAGCAGTTACGGCGGGGGGGCCTACGAGCAGTACTTC
TRBV7-8	.	TRBJ2-3	.	CASSFRGIDTQYF	TGTGCCAGCAGCTTCCGGGGAATAGATACGCAGTATTTT
TRBV19	.	TRBJ2-5	.	CASKSRGLGETQYF	TGTGCCAGCAAGTCCAGGGGCCTCGGGGAGACCCAGTACTTC
TRBV20-1	.	TRBJ2-2	TRBD1	CSAGDRGLNTGELFF	TGCAGTGCTGGGGACAGGGGGCTCAACACCGGGGAGCTGTTTTTT
TRBV6-2/TRBV6-3	few	TRBJ2-1	.	CASSESPKFNEQFF	TGTGCCAGCAGCGAAAGCCCTAAATTCAATGAGCAGTTTTTC
TRBV20-1	few	TRBJ1-2	.	CSAKRTAYGYTF	TGCAGTGCCAAACGGACAGCCTATGGCTACACCTTC
TRBV10-3	few	TRBJ2-5	.	CVISKGTNQETQYF	TGTGTCATCAGCAAGGGGACAAACCAAGAGACCCAGTACTTC
TRBV29-1	few	TRBJ1-4	TRBD1	CSVQNRGLSEKLFF	TGCAGCGTCCAAAACAGGGGGCTGAGTGAAAAACTGTTTTTT
TRBV6-6	.	TRBJ1-1	.	CASSLGVGGAEAFF	TGTGCCAGCTCGCTGGGGGTCGGGGGCGCTGAAGCTTTCTTT
TRBV10-3	.	TRBJ2-2	.	CAISGGTTSNTGELFF	TGTGCCATCAGTGGGGGGACAACCTCGAACACCGGGGAGCTGTTTTTT
TRBV20-1	.	TRBJ2-3	TRBD2	CSARKLAGTTDTQYF	TGCAGTGCTAGAAAGCTAGCGGGTACCACAGATACGCAGTATTTT
TRBV29-1	many	TRBJ2-7	TRBD1	CSVEGGTDYEQYF	TGCAGCGTTGAAGGGGGGACAGACTACGAGCAGTACTTC
TRBV7-2	few	TRBJ2-3	TRBD1	CASKRQGAPQYF	TGTGCCAGCAAGCGACAGGGGGCTCCGCAGTATTTT
TRBV7-2	few	TRBJ2-5	.	CASSLAGRGALETQYF	TGTGCCAGCAGCTTAGCTGGCAGGGGCGCTTTGGAGACCCAGTACTTC
TRBV20-1	.	TRBJ2-5	.	CSARDVRGGETQYF	TGCAGTGCTAGAGATGTCAGGGGAGGGGAGACCCAGTACTTC
TRBV12-3/TRBV12-4	.	TRBJ1-1	.	CASSLDGRDGTEAFF	TGTGCCAGCAGTTTAGACGGCAGGGACGGCACTGAAGCTTTCTTT
TRBV11-2	few	TRBJ2-5	.	CASGGKTQYF	TGTGCCAGCGGGGGAAAGACCCAGTACTTC
TRBV6-6	.	TRBJ2-1	TRBD1	CASSYAPPGGPSDEQFF	TGTGCCAGCAGTTACGCGCCACCAGGGGGCCCTTCGGATGAGCAGTTCTTC
TRBV6-5	once	TRBJ2-2	TRBD2	CASGGVVGTGELFF	TGTGCCAGCGGGGGGGTTGTTGGGACCGGGGAGCTGTTTTTT
TRBV5-6	many	TRBJ2-3	TRBD2	CASSYPGLGADTQYF	TGTGCCAGCAGCTATCCGGGACTAGGGGCCGATACGCAGTATTTT
TRBV7-8	.	TRBJ2-3	.	CASSPSTPLTDTQYF	TGTGCCAGCAGCCCATCTACACCACTCACAGATACGCAGTATTTT
TRBV9	.	TRBJ2-1	.	CASSVGTPRGETQFF	TGTGCCAGCAGCGTCGGGACCCCCAGGGGAGAGACCCAGTTCTTC
TRBV7-2	.	TRBJ1-2	.	CASSLRSLGYGYTF	TGTGCCAGCAGCTTACGGTCTTTGGGCTATGGCTACACCTTC
TRBV20-1	once	TRBJ1-5	.	CSARIKGNNQPQHF	TGCAGTGCTAGAATAAAAGGGAACAATCAGCCCCAGCATTTT
TRBV20-1	few	TRBJ1-2	TRBD1	CSARGGRVGYGYTF	TGCAGTGCAAGAGGGGGCAGGGTGGGCTATGGCTACACCTTC
TRBV20-1	.	TRBJ2-1	TRBD1	CSTRGTGPGLNEQFF	TGCAGTACTAGAGGGACAGGGCCGGGTTTGAATGAGCAGTTCTTC
TRBV15	once	TRBJ1-1	.	CATSGTGWGTEAFF	TGTGCCACCAGCGGAACAGGGTGGGGGACTGAAGCTTTCTTT
TRBV9	.	TRBJ1-3	.	CASSEGASAGNTIYF	TGTGCCAGCAGCGAGGGTGCATCGGCCGGAAACACCATATATTTT
TRBV6-2/TRBV6-3	few	TRBJ2-2	TRBD2	CASTQRAGGPNTGELFF	TGTGCCAGCACACAAAGGGCGGGAGGACCGAACACCGGGGAGCTGTTTTTT
TRBV20-1	few	TRBJ1-5	.	CSATQGNQPQHF	TGCAGTGCTACACAGGGCAATCAGCCCCAGCATTTT
TRBV6-1	.	TRBJ1-6	.	CASNGKVNQGGSPLHF	TGTGCCAGCAACGGAAAGGTCAATCAAGGCGGTTCACCCCTCCACTTT
TRBV4-3	many	TRBJ2-1	TRBD1	CASSLRTGYYNEQFF	TGCGCCAGCAGCCTCCGGACAGGGTATTACAATGAGCAGTTCTTC
TRBV3-1	few	TRBJ2-5	.	CASSQDWRTAQETQYF	TGTGCCAGCAGCCAAGATTGGAGGACGGCTCAAGAGACCCAGTACTTC
TRBV7-9	few	TRBJ1-5	.	CASSNGTPRNQPQHF	TGTGCCAGCAGCAATGGGACCCCACGGAATCAGCCCCAGCATTTT
TRBV20-1	few	TRBJ2-5	.	CSVKSPGQGTQYF	TGCAGTGTTAAGAGTCCGGGACAAGGGACCCAGTACTTC
TRBV12-3/TRBV12-4	.	TRBJ1-6	.	CASSLTRQIRPLHF	TGTGCCAGCAGTCTTACCCGCCAAATAAGGCCCCTCCACTTT
TRBV6-5	many	TRBJ1-2	TRBD1	CASSRTGTNYGYTF	TGTGCCAGCAGTCGGACAGGGACTAACTATGGCTACACCTTC
TRBV2	few	TRBJ1-5	.	CASSGGLTPWSNQPQHF	TGTGCCAGCAGTGGAGGACTCACCCCATGGAGCAATCAGCCCCAGCATTTT
TRBV4-3	.	TRBJ1-4	.	CASSQFKARNEKLFF	TGCGCCAGCAGCCAGTTCAAGGCCCGCAATGAAAAACTGTTTTTT
TRBV11-2	few	TRBJ2-7	.	CASSLVLSGYEQYF	TGTGCCAGCAGCTTAGTTCTGTCGGGCTACGAGCAGTACTTC
TRBV5-6	.	TRBJ2-5	TRBD2	CASSLAGLARKETQYF	TGTGCCAGCAGCTTGGCGGGACTAGCGAGAAAAGAGACCCAGTACTTC
TRBV4-1	few	TRBJ2-4	.	CASSQPRNPHSGNIQYF	TGCGCCAGCAGCCAACCCCGGAACCCCCACTCGGGGAACATTCAGTACTTC
TRBV10-3	few	TRBJ2-2	TRBD2	CAISERSGGPTGELFF	TGTGCCATCAGTGAAAGGAGCGGGGGGCCCACCGGGGAGCTGTTTTTT
TRBV9	.	TRBJ2-7	TRBD2	CASSAGEGSSYGQYF	TGTGCCAGCAGCGCCGGGGAGGGGAGCTCCTACGGGCAGTACTTC
TRBV7-9	.	TRBJ2-1	.	CASSLSEGRITGPNEQFF	TGTGCCAGCAGCTTATCTGAGGGGAGGATTACCGGACCCAATGAGCAGTTCTTC
TRBV6-1	few	TRBJ2-1	TRBD2	CASSEGWGIKREPYNEQFF	TGTGCCAGCAGTGAAGGCTGGGGAATTAAGCGGGAGCCCTACAATGAGCAGTTCTTC
TRBV3-1	few	TRBJ2-7	.	CASSQRRAGEQYF	TGTGCCAGCAGCCAACGCAGGGCGGGCGAGCAGTACTTC
TRBV7-2	.	TRBJ2-3	.	CANSLARGTDTQYF	TGTGCCAACAGCTTAGCCAGGGGAACAGATACGCAGTATTTT
TRBV5-1	few	TRBJ2-3	TRBD1	CASSTTGGPDTQYF	TGCGCCAGCAGCACGACAGGGGGCCCAGATACGCAGTATTTT
TRBV21-1	.	TRBJ1-4	.	CASSKTTGTTNEKLFF	TGTGCCAGCAGCAAAACGACCGGTACAACTAATGAAAAACTGTTTTTT
TRBV5-1	.	TRBJ2-1	.	CASSLAPPGHEQFF	TGCGCCAGCAGCTTGGCGCCACCCGGACATGAGCAGTTCTTC
TRBV6-1	.	TRBJ2-2	TRBD1	CASSRYRGANTGELFF	TGTGCCAGCAGTAGATACAGGGGGGCAAACACCGGGGAGCTGTTTTTT
TRBV11-2	.	TRBJ2-5	TRBD2	CASSLGGWEGEEQYF	TGTGCCAGCAGCTTAGGTGGATGGGAGGGAGAGGAGCAGTACTTC
TRBV5-1	few	TRBJ2-5	.	CASSLGVGGSQETQYF	TGCGCCAGCAGCTTGGGGGTGGGAGGCTCTCAAGAGACCCAGTACTTC
TRBV6-1	.	TRBJ2-1	.	CASSQGGRNEQFF	TGTGCCAGCAGCCAGGGGGGTAGGAATGAGCAGTTCTTC
TRBV27	few	TRBJ1-2	.	CASSLSQPLTRLGPNYGYTF	TGTGCCAGCAGTTTATCCCAGCCCCTGACACGCCTGGGGCCTAACTATGGCTACACCTTC
TRBV7-2	.	TRBJ1-4	.	CASSFVGHQQKLFF	TGTGCCAGCAGCTTTGTAGGACACCAACAAAAACTGTTTTTT
TRBV29-1	few	TRBJ2-3	TRBD2	CSVERGSPDTQYF	TGCAGCGTTGAACGCGGGAGCCCAGATACGCAGTATTTT